These T cell receptor beta chains were read from a single sample in a study of beta chain features in type 1 diabetes. Sequencing used immunoSEQ multiplex PCR; TCRdb keeps in-frame clones, though not all of them. The repertoire holds under 200,000 clones, with 6.5% to 8.5% as singletons. Source material: central memory CD4+ T cells from blood. The origin of the receptors is a woman aged 18 to 35 with type 1 diabetes. Each CDR3 is given with its conserved first and last residue. The D gene is left open where the match is weak. Clone size is shown for a subset of rows, as once, few, many or a class of expanded clone.

V	D	J	size	CDR3	DNA
TRBV6-5	.	TRBJ2-1	.	CASSYMAGFYNEQFF	TGTGCCAGCAGTTACATGGCAGGGTTTTACAATGAGCAGTTCTTC
TRBV28	TRBD1	TRBJ2-2	.	CASSRDSNTGELFF	TGTGCCAGCAGCCGGGACAGTAACACCGGGGAGCTGTTTTTT
TRBV28	.	TRBJ2-5	few	CASSPPVTRGHQETQYF	TGTGCCAGCAGTCCCCCCGTCACCCGTGGCCACCAAGAGACCCAGTACTTC
TRBV18	TRBD2	TRBJ2-1	few	CASSLSGIRDEQFF	TGTGCCAGCTCACTTAGCGGGATTCGGGATGAGCAGTTCTTC
TRBV11-2	.	TRBJ1-5	.	CASAQGNSNQPQHF	TGTGCCAGCGCCCAGGGAAATAGCAATCAGCCCCAGCATTTT
TRBV5-4	TRBD2	TRBJ2-5	.	CASSLTLAGGGGETQYF	TGTGCCAGCAGCTTGACACTAGCGGGGGGTGGAGGGGAGACCCAGTACTTC
TRBV5-4	.	TRBJ1-1	many	CASSQSPFTEAFF	TGTGCCAGCAGCCAAAGCCCGTTCACTGAAGCTTTCTTT
TRBV19	TRBD2	TRBJ2-3	few	CASSTIAGGSTDTQYF	TGTGCCAGTAGTACTATAGCGGGGGGCAGCACAGATACGCAGTATTTT
TRBV29-1	.	TRBJ2-3	.	CSVGRGANEDTQYF	TGCAGCGTGGGGAGGGGGGCGAATGAAGATACGCAGTATTTT
TRBV7-9	TRBD1	TRBJ2-7	many	CASSSTGDEQYF	TGTGCCAGCAGCTCAACAGGGGACGAGCAGTACTTC
TRBV29-1	.	TRBJ2-7	few	CSAYRDIYEQYF	TGCAGCGCTTACAGGGATATATACGAGCAGTACTTC
TRBV5-6	TRBD2	TRBJ2-4	.	CASSLALADTLAKNIQYF	TGTGCCAGCAGCTTGGCACTAGCGGATACTCTAGCCAAAAACATTCAGTACTTC
TRBV7-9	.	TRBJ2-3	.	CARGGTSKADTQYF	TGTGCCAGAGGAGGGACTTCCAAGGCAGATACGCAGTATTTT
TRBV19	TRBD1	TRBJ1-1	once	CACLNQGRQGEAFF	TGTGCCTGCCTCAACCAGGGCAGACAGGGTGAAGCTTTCTTT
TRBV6-6	TRBD1	TRBJ1-2	.	CASSLPGQRRIGYTF	TGTGCCAGCAGTCTACCGGGACAGCGCCGGATAGGCTACACCTTC
TRBV6-1	.	TRBJ2-7	few	CASSDPDRLYEQYF	TGTGCCAGCAGTGACCCGGACAGACTCTACGAGCAGTACTTC
TRBV14	TRBD2	TRBJ2-3	.	CASSPRLAGVEDTQYF	TGTGCCAGCAGCCCCCGACTAGCGGGGGTAGAAGATACGCAGTATTTT
TRBV11-2	.	TRBJ1-5	few	CASSLSDNQPQHF	TGTGCCAGCAGCTTATCAGACAATCAGCCCCAGCATTTT
TRBV27	.	TRBJ2-2	.	CASSFLAITGELFF	TGTGCCAGCAGTTTTCTAGCGATCACCGGGGAGCTGTTTTTT
TRBV5-1	TRBD1	TRBJ1-4	few	CASSLGGQGWNEKLFF	TGCGCCAGCAGCTTGGGAGGACAGGGTTGGAATGAAAAACTGTTTTTT
TRBV14	.	TRBJ1-2	.	CASSQAGVSDGYTF	TGTGCCAGCAGCCAAGCAGGGGTCAGCGATGGCTACACCTTC
TRBV7-3	.	TRBJ1-2	few	CASSPSMPGPRYGYTF	TGTGCCAGCAGCCCATCGATGCCAGGGCCTCGCTATGGCTACACCTTC
TRBV12-5	TRBD2	TRBJ2-1	.	CASGPRLAGSNEQFF	TGTGCTAGTGGCCCCAGACTAGCGGGTAGCAATGAGCAGTTCTTC